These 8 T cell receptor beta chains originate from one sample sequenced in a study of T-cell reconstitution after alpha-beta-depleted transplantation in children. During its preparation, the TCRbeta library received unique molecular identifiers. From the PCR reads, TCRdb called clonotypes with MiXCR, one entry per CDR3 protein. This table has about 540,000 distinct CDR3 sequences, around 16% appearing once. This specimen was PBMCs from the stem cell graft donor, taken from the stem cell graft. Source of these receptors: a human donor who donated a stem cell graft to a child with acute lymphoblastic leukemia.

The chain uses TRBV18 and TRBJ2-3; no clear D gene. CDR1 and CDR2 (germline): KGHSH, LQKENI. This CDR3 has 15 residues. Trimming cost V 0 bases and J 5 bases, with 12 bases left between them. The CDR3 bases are TGTGCCAGCTCACCACCACTACGACGGCAAGATACGCAGTATTTT. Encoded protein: CASSPPLRRQDTQYF.

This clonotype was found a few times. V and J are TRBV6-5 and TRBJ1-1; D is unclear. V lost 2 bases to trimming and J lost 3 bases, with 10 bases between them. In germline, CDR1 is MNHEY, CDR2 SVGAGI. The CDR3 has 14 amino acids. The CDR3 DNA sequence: TGTGCCAGCAGTTACGGGTCAGCATACACTGAAGCTTTCTTT. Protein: CASSYGSAYTEAFF.

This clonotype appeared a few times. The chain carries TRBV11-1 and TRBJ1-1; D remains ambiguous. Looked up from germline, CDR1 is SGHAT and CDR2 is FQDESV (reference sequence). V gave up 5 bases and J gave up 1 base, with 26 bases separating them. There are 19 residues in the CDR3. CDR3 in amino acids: CASSPPSAAKRMGNTEAFF. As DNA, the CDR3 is TGTGCCAGCAGCCCACCATCAGCGGCCAAGAGAATGGGGAACACTGAAGCTTTCTTT. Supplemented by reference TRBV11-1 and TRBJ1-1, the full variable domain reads EAEVAQSPRYKITEKSQAVAFWCDPISGHATLYWYRQILGQGPELLVQFQDESVVDDSQLPKDRFSAERLKGVDSTLKIQPAELGDSAMYLCASSPPSAAKRMGNTEAFFGQGTRLTVV.

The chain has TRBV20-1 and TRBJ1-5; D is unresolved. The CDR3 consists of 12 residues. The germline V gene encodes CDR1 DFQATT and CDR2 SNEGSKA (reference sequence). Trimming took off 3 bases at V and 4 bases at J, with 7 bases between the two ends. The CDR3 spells CSASDSNQPQHF. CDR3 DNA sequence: TGCAGTGCTAGCGACTCGAATCAGCCCCAGCATTTT.

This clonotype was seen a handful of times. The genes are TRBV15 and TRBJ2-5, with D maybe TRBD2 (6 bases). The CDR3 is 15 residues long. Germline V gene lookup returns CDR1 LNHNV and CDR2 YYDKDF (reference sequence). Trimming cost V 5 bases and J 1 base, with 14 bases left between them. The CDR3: CATSAGRGIQETQYF. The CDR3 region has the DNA TGTGCCACCAGCGCTGGGCGGGGTATCCAAGAGACCCAGTACTTC.

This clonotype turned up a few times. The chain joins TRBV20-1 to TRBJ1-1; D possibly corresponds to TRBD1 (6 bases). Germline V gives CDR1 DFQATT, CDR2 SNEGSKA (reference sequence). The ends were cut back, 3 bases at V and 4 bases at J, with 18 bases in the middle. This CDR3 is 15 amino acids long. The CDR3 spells CSARGARGIGTEAFF. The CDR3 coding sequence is TGCAGTGCTAGGGGCGCGAGGGGGATCGGCACTGAAGCTTTCTTT.

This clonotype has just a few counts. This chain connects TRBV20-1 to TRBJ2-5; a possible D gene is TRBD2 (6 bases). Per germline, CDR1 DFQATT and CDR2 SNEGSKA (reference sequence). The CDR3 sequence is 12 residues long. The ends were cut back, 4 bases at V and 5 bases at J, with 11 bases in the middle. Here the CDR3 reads CSATGDGETQYF. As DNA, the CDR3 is TGCAGTGCTACGGGGGATGGCGAGACCCAGTACTTC.

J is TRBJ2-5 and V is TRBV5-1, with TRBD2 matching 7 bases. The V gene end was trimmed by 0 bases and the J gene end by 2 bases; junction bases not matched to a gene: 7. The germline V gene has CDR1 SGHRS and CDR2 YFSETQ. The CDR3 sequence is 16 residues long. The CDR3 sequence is CASSLAGRGGQETQYF. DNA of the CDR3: TGCGCCAGCAGCTTGGCGGGGAGGGGAGGACAAGAGACCCAGTACTTC.